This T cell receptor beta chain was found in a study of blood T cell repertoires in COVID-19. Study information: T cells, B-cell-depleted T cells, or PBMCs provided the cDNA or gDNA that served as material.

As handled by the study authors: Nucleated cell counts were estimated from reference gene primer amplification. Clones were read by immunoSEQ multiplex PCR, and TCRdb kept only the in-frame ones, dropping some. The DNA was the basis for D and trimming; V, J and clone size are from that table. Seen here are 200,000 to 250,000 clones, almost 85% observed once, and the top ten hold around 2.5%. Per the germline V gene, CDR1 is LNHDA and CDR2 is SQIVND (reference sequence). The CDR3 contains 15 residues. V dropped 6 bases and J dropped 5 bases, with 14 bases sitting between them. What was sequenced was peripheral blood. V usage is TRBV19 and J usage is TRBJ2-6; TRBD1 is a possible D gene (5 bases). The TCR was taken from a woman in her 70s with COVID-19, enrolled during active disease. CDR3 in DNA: TGTGCCAGTAGCTTAGGGGCGAGGTGGGCCAACGTCCTGACTTTC. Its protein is CASSLGARWANVLTF.